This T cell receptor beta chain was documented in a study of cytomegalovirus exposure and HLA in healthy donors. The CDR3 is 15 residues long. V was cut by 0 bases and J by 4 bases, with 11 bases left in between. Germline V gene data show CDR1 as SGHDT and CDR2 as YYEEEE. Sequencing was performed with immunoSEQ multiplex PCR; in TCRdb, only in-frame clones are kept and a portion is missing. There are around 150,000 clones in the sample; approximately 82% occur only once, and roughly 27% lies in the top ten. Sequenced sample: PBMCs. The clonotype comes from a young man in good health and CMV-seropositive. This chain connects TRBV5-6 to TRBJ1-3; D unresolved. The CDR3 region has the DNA TGTGCCAGCAGCTTGGTCGCCAACTGGGGAAACACCATATATTTT. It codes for CASSLVANWGNTIYF.